This T cell receptor (beta chain) derives from a study of T cells in tuberculosis. Profiled with immunoSEQ multiplex PCR; TCRdb holds only in-frame clones, not every one. The sample gives 29,000 or so clones, about 90% of which show up once; approximately 6.8% is in the top ten. Time point described: new active TB diagnosis, blood taken before or within 7 days of starting treatment. Looked up from germline, CDR1 is MNHEY and CDR2 is SVGAGI. The CDR3 runs 13 residues. V was shortened by 2 bases and J by 3 bases, with 7 bases between the two germline ends. Source: PBMCs, taken at tuberculosis diagnosis. This receptor was taken from an adult with tuberculosis. V usage is TRBV6-5 and J usage is TRBJ1-2; D unclear. CDR3 residues: CASSYERHYGYTF. CDR3 nucleotides: TGTGCCAGCAGTTACGAGCGACACTATGGCTACACCTTC.